Following are 28 T cell receptor beta chains from one sample sequenced in a study of blood T cell repertoires in COVID-19. The assay was immunoSEQ multiplex PCR, and TCRdb's table has in-frame clones only and misses some. The sample records 200,000 or so clones, about 88% being singletons. Sequencing was done on a sample of peripheral blood. The receptors were sampled from a man aged 65-85 years with active or convalescent COVID-19.

The CDR3 DNA reads TGTGCCAGCATTACCGAGGAGGGGTTAGGAAACACCATATATTTT. This sequence encodes CASITEEGLGNTIYF. V and J are TRBV28 and TRBJ1-3, with D perhaps TRBD1 (5 bases). The CDR3 covers 15 residues. V lost 7 bases to trimming and J lost 4 bases, with 17 bases between them. Germline values: CDR1 MDHEN, CDR2 SYDVKM.

This chain links TRBV18 with TRBJ2-3; D is perhaps TRBD1 (6 bases). Germline CDR1 reads KGHSH; CDR2 reads LQKENI. Trimming shortened V by 0 bases and J by 5 bases, and 15 bases separated the two germline ends. The CDR3 runs to 16 residues. The CDR3 coding sequence is TGTGCCAGCTCACCACCCCGCGGCAGGGGAAAAGATACGCAGTATTTT. Translating gives CASSPPRGRGKDTQYF.

The chain uses TRBV6-5 and TRBJ1-1; 7 bases line up with TRBD1. Trimming at V came to 6 bases and at J to 0 bases, leaving 4 bases not matched to a gene. The CDR3 contains 14 residues. Germline V gives CDR1 MNHEY, CDR2 SVGAGI. The CDR3 nucleotides are TGTGCCAGCAGAAAACAGGGGATGAACACTGAAGCTTTCTTT. Translated, it gives CASRKQGMNTEAFF.

Here the CDR3 reads CASSASRVAKNIQYF. CDR3 DNA: TGTGCCAGCAGCGCCTCCAGGGTAGCCAAAAACATTCAGTACTTC. V is TRBV7-9 and J is TRBJ2-4; possible D gene TRBD1, 5 bases. Germline CDR1 and CDR2: SEHNR and FQNEAQ (reference sequence). The CDR3 is 15 amino acids. The V and J ends lost 5 bases and 0 bases respectively, with 11 bases between them.

The chain recombines TRBV6-5 with TRBJ1-2, with 8 bases fitting TRBD1. The germline V gene encodes CDR1 MNHEY and CDR2 SVGAGI. This CDR3 spans 13 amino acids. Losses at the gene ends were 6 bases for V and 7 bases for J; bases not matched to a gene: 7. The CDR3: CASRVDRVGGYTF. The CDR3 DNA sequence: TGTGCCAGCAGGGTGGACAGGGTGGGTGGCTACACCTTC.

The J gene is TRBJ2-7, the V gene TRBV2; D is undetermined. Trimming took 2 bases from V and 9 from J, leaving 14 bases between them. The germline V gene has CDR1 SNHLY and CDR2 FYNNEI. This CDR3 has 13 amino acids. This CDR3 is CASSELRPPSQYF. The CDR3 DNA follows: TGTGCCAGCAGTGAATTGCGGCCCCCTTCGCAGTACTTC.

The chain links TRBV5-1 to TRBJ1-5; possibly TRBD1 for D (5 bases). The CDR3 has 14 amino acids. Per the germline V gene, CDR1 is SGHRS and CDR2 is YFSETQ. The V gene lost 0 bases and the J gene lost 5 bases, with 9 bases spanning the gap. The CDR3: CASSLEGRDQPQHF. For the CDR3, the DNA is TGCGCCAGCAGCTTGGAGGGCAGGGATCAGCCCCAGCATTTT. The whole variable domain, remainder taken from reference TRBV5-1 and TRBJ1-5, is KAGVTQTPRYLIKTRGQQVTLSCSPISGHRSVSWYQQTPGQGLQFLFEYFSETQRNKGNFPGRFSGRQFSNSRSEMNVSTLELGDSALYLCASSLEGRDQPQHFGDGTRLSIL.

V usage is TRBV19 and J usage is TRBJ2-7, with TRBD1 matching 9 bases. The CDR3 is made up of 16 amino acids. Losses at the gene ends were 5 bases for V and 5 bases for J; bases not matched to a gene: 13. Germline CDR1 is LNHDA and CDR2 is SQIVND (reference sequence). Here the CDR3 reads CASSSSVGTGRNEQYF. The CDR3 DNA follows: TGTGCCAGTAGTTCATCCGTCGGGACAGGGAGGAACGAGCAGTACTTC.

The chain uses TRBV24-1 and TRBJ1-5; 9 positions agree with TRBD1. Germline V lookup: CDR1 KGHDR, CDR2 SFDVKD. The CDR3 runs to 15 residues. J was trimmed by 3 bases and V by 6 bases; bases with no gene match: 5. The CDR3 region is CATSPGQGNNQPQHF. CDR3 bases: TGTGCCACCAGTCCCGGACAGGGGAACAATCAGCCCCAGCATTTT.

CDR3 bases: TGTGCCAGCAGCACCCTCGGACAGGCGCAAGAGACCCAGTACTTC. Translated: CASSTLGQAQETQYF. The rearrangement uses TRBV6-2 or TRBV6-3 and TRBJ2-5; TRBD1 matches at 7 bases. The CDR3 runs 15 residues. Germline trimming cut 6 bases from V and 2 bases from J; bases unmatched to any gene: 9. Germline CDR1 MNHEY, CDR2 SVGEGT.

This clone has more than one count but fewer than ten. The gene calls are TRBV18 and TRBJ1-4, with D hard to call. Germline CDR1 is KGHSH and CDR2 is LQKENI. V lost 3 bases and J lost 0, with 5 bases in between. CDR3 length: 14 residues. CDR3 protein: CASSPLATNEKLFF. The CDR3 DNA reads TGTGCCAGCTCACCGTTAGCAACTAATGAAAAACTGTTTTTT.

The V call is TRBV28, the J call TRBJ2-2, with 15 bases matching TRBD2. V lost 4 bases to trimming and J lost 1 base; unmatched junction nucleotides: 4. The CDR3 sequence is 18 residues long. Germline V gene lookup returns CDR1 MDHEN and CDR2 SYDVKM. CDR3 sequence (DNA): TGTGCCAGCAGTTCGGCGGGACTAGCGGGAGGGAACACCGGGGAGCTGTTTTTT. It codes for CASSSAGLAGGNTGELFF.

The chain has TRBV10-2 and TRBJ1-6; perhaps TRBD1 as D (6 bases). From germline, CDR1 is WSHSY and CDR2 SAAADI. V lost 3 bases to trimming and J lost 0 bases, with 9 bases between them. The CDR3 totals 16 residues. The CDR3 nucleotides are TGCGCCAGCAGTGAAGTCAGGGGCTCCTATAATTCACCCCTCCACTTT. Amino acid sequence: CASSEVRGSYNSPLHF.

This chain links TRBV30 with TRBJ1-5; D is unresolved. Trimming left V 3 bases short and J 1 base short, with 7 bases between. Per germline, CDR1 GTSNPN and CDR2 SVGIG (reference sequence). This CDR3 is built from 13 residues. In nucleotides, the CDR3 is TGTGCCTGGAGCGAGGAAAGCAATCAGCCCCAGCATTTT. This gives the protein CAWSEESNQPQHF.

This clone has more than one count but fewer than ten. Here the CDR3 reads CASSVSGTGDSPLHF. CDR3 DNA sequence: TGCGCCAGCAGTGTTTCTGGGACAGGGGATTCACCCCTCCACTTT. This chain links TRBV10-2 with TRBJ1-6; 10 bases match TRBD1. The V segment lost 4 bases and the J segment 8 bases; nucleotides outside the gene matches: 5. The CDR3 runs to 15 residues. In germline, CDR1 is WSHSY, CDR2 SAAADI.

This clone turned up a few times. This chain joins TRBV30 and TRBJ2-2; 7 positions match TRBD2. The CDR3 runs to 14 residues. Trimming at V came to 2 bases and at J to 4 bases, leaving 4 bases not matched to a gene. Looked up from germline, CDR1 is GTSNPN and CDR2 is SVGIG (reference sequence). The CDR3: CAWSLWEGTGELFF. The CDR3 DNA reads as TGTGCCTGGAGTCTCTGGGAGGGCACCGGGGAGCTGTTTTTT. Complete variable domain (other parts from reference TRBV30 and TRBJ2-2): SQTIHQWPATLVQPVGSPLSLECTVEGTSNPNLYWYRQAAGRGLQLLFYSVGIGQISSEVPQNLSASRPQDRQFILSSKKLLLSDSGFYLCAWSLWEGTGELFFGEGSRLTVL.

The V call is TRBV5-4, the J call TRBJ2-7, with 7 nucleotides matching TRBD1. Trimming cost V 0 bases and J 6 bases; bases outside gene matches: 9. Germline assignment: CDR1 SGHNT and CDR2 YYREEE (reference sequence). This CDR3 spans 15 amino acids. CDR3 in DNA: TGTGCCAGCAGCTTGGAGGGGGCGAAGGTTAGCGAGCAGTACTTC. It codes for CASSLEGAKVSEQYF.

CDR3 bases: TGTGCCAGCAGCTTCCTCCACGGGCAGGGGGTCTTTGAGCAGTTCTTC. Residues: CASSFLHGQGVFEQFF. V gene TRBV7-9 combines with J gene TRBJ2-1; 7 bases fit TRBD1. CDR3 length equals 16 residues. Germline V gene lookup returns CDR1 SEHNR and CDR2 FQNEAQ (reference sequence). With 3 bases clipped from V and 9 bases from J, the junction kept 14 bases outside the gene matches. The full variable domain, with the rest looked up from reference TRBV7-9 and TRBJ2-1, is DTGVSQNPRHKITKRGQNVTFRCDPISEHNRLYWYRQTLGQGPEFLTYFQNEAQLEKSRLLSDRFSAERPKGSFSTLEIQRTEQGDSAMYLCASSFLHGQGVFEQFFGPGTRLTVL.

This clone was recorded once. In the same sample, other DNA sequences code for this CDR3. The chain joins TRBV18 to TRBJ1-1; D remains ambiguous. Germline V gives CDR1 KGHSH, CDR2 LQKENI. With 4 bases removed from V and 3 bases from J, the gap between germline ends came to 6 bases. The CDR3 runs to 12 residues. The CDR3 protein is CASSRRDTEAFF. CDR3 bases: TGTGCCAGCTCACGACGGGACACTGAAGCTTTCTTT.

The gene calls are TRBV6-6 and TRBJ2-3, with 9 positions matching TRBD1. The CDR3 runs to 15 residues. Germline trimming cut 0 bases from V and 8 bases from J; bases unmatched to any gene: 6. The V gene's germline CDR1 is MNHNY and CDR2 SVGAGI (reference sequence). DNA of the CDR3: TGTGCCAGCAGTTACTCCACAGGGGGCGAGGGTACGCAGTATTTT. Its protein is CASSYSTGGEGTQYF.

The chain couples TRBV27 to TRBJ1-3; 8 bases agree with TRBD1. The V and J ends lost 6 bases and 5 bases, in that order; junction bases with no gene match: 6. Germline CDR1 and CDR2: MNHEY and SMNVEV (reference sequence). CDR3 length: 14 amino acids. The CDR3 sequence: CASRGTGGRNTIYF. For the CDR3, the DNA is TGTGCCAGCAGGGGAACAGGGGGTCGAAACACCATATATTTT.

This chain uses TRBV30 with TRBJ1-3; D is undetermined. The CDR3 extends over 17 amino acids. V was cut by 0 bases and J by 3 bases, with 18 bases left in between. Germline V lookup: CDR1 GTSNPN, CDR2 SVGIG (reference sequence). The CDR3 DNA follows: TGTGCCTGGAGTGTTGGGAGCGGCAGAGGGCTTGGAAACACCATATATTTT. This gives the protein CAWSVGSGRGLGNTIYF.

This rearrangement joins TRBV28 to TRBJ2-7, with D unclear. CDR1 and CDR2 (germline): MDHEN, SYDVKM. The CDR3 totals 13 residues. V was trimmed by 4 bases and J by 0 bases, leaving 7 bases between them. The CDR3 bases are TGTGCCAGCAGTTCCGGGTCCTCCTACGAGCAGTACTTC. Amino acid sequence: CASSSGSSYEQYF.

Points on this clone: Other nucleotide sequences in the sample specify the same CDR3. The rearrangement uses TRBV28 and TRBJ1-5; 7 bases align to TRBD1. The V and J ends lost 6 bases and 4 bases, in that order; junction bases with no gene match: 6. This CDR3 has 14 residues. Per the germline V gene, CDR1 is MDHEN and CDR2 is SYDVKM. Here the CDR3 reads CASSRDRSNQPQHF. In DNA form, the CDR3 reads TGTGCCAGCAGCCGGGACAGAAGTAATCAGCCCCAGCATTTT.

This clone was seen a few times. This rearrangement joins TRBV28 to TRBJ1-1; D possibly corresponds to TRBD1 (6 bases). Trimming stripped 6 bases from V and 1 base from J, with 12 bases between. Per germline, CDR1 MDHEN and CDR2 SYDVKM. The CDR3 spans 14 residues. The CDR3 region is CASRKQGPNTEAFF. The CDR3 DNA sequence: TGTGCCAGCAGAAAACAGGGACCGAACACTGAAGCTTTCTTT.

This sequence joins TRBV19 and TRBJ2-1, with 8 bases fitting TRBD1. Germline V lookup: CDR1 LNHDA, CDR2 SQIVND (reference sequence). V lost 9 bases, J lost 6 bases, and 10 bases stayed unmatched. The CDR3 covers 14 residues. The CDR3 nucleotides are TGTGCCAGCGGTCGGACAGGGCGCAGCAATGAGCAGTTCTTC. This translates into CASGRTGRSNEQFF.

J is TRBJ2-7 and V is TRBV6-5, with TRBD1 matching over 7 bases. J gave up 3 bases and V 4 bases, and 3 bases lay outside the gene matches. Germline loops: CDR1 MNHEY, CDR2 SVGAGI. This CDR3 is built from 13 residues. CDR3 amino acids: CASSSGTDYEQYF. The CDR3 coding sequence is TGTGCCAGCAGTTCCGGGACAGACTACGAGCAGTACTTC.

This clone was recorded only once. The chain has TRBV27 and TRBJ2-7; TRBD1 might be the D (6 bases). The germline V gene encodes CDR1 MNHEY and CDR2 SMNVEV (reference sequence). This CDR3 contains 15 residues. The V and J ends lost 3 bases and 4 bases respectively, with 16 bases between them. DNA for the CDR3: TGTGCCAGCAGTTTCCAAGGACAGTCCTATTACGAGCAGTACTTC. This translates into CASSFQGQSYYEQYF.